This entry lists 23 T cell receptor beta chains sequenced from one sample in a study of cytomegalovirus exposure and HLA in healthy donors. Primers for the PCR totalled 60 Vbeta and 13 Jbeta. Clones were sequenced by immunoSEQ multiplex PCR, and TCRdb holds only the in-frame ones, with some missing. Counted here are around 63,000 clones, less than 80% occurring once; the ten biggest clones make up about 8.2%. The sample was PBMCs. The receptors come from a man in his sixties in good health and CMV-seropositive.

This chain joins TRBV2 and TRBJ2-1; tentatively, D is TRBD2 (6 bases). V was trimmed by 8 bases and J by 8 bases, leaving 16 bases between them. The germline gives CDR1 SNHLY, CDR2 FYNNEI. This CDR3 has 13 amino acids. The CDR3 reads CASGRDGRYEQFF. Here the CDR3 DNA reads TGTGCCAGCGGGCGGGACGGACGCTATGAGCAGTTCTTC.

CDR3 loop: CASSLQGSGYTF. The CDR3 DNA reads as TGTGCCAGCAGCTTGCAGGGGTCCGGCTACACCTTC. V is TRBV11-2 and J is TRBJ1-2; D is perhaps TRBD1 (6 bases). The germline gives CDR1 SGHAT, CDR2 FQNNGV. Trimming stripped 3 bases from V and 8 bases from J, with 10 bases between. The CDR3 is 12 residues long.

J is TRBJ2-7 and V is TRBV27, with 7 bases aligning to TRBD2. This CDR3 has 16 residues. J gave up 2 bases and V 4 bases, and 11 bases lay outside the gene matches. CDR1 MNHEY and CDR2 SMNVEV come from the germline V gene (reference sequence). The CDR3 reads CASSSRGGQMTYEQYF. The CDR3 DNA is TGTGCCAGCAGTTCGAGGGGAGGGCAGATGACCTACGAGCAGTACTTC.

This clone was found once. V gene TRBV5-1 combines with J gene TRBJ2-1; TRBD1 might be the D (5 bases). Trimming left V 6 bases short and J 4 bases short, with 14 bases between. Germline values: CDR1 SGHRS, CDR2 YFSETQ. The CDR3 is 14 amino acids. CDR3 in DNA: TGCGCCAGCAACCTGGGGCAGACATACAATGAGCAGTTCTTC. This encodes CASNLGQTYNEQFF.

The chain recombines TRBV18 with TRBJ1-1, with 8 nucleotides matching TRBD1. The germline V gene has CDR1 KGHSH and CDR2 LQKENI. The V and J ends lost 1 base and 1 base, in that order; junction bases with no gene match: 8. This CDR3 is 17 amino acids long. The CDR3 DNA is TGTGCCAGCTCACCACAAGGACAGGGTCTATCGAACACTGAAGCTTTCTTT. It is translated as CASSPQGQGLSNTEAFF.

This chain connects TRBV18 to TRBJ1-1, with 8 bases fitting TRBD1. With V trimmed by 6 bases and J by 1 base, 7 bases remained unmatched. The CDR3 is made up of 15 amino acids. Germline V CDR1 and CDR2: KGHSH, LQKENI. The CDR3 bases are TGTGCCAGCTCTCAAAGGACAGGGCAGAACACTGAAGCTTTCTTT. This encodes CASSQRTGQNTEAFF.

The chain recombines TRBV2 with TRBJ1-5, with TRBD1 identical over 10 bases. V shed 6 bases and J 2 bases; nucleotides not matched to a gene: 4. The CDR3 is 15 residues long. Per germline, CDR1 SNHLY and CDR2 FYNNEI. Here the CDR3 reads CASRETGGGNQPQHF. CDR3 DNA: TGTGCCAGCAGGGAGACAGGGGGCGGCAATCAGCCCCAGCATTTT. The whole variable domain, remainder taken from reference TRBV2 and TRBJ1-5, is EPEVTQTPSHQVTQMGQEVILRCVPISNHLYFYWYRQILGQKVEFLVSFYNNEISEKSEIFDDQFSVERPDGSNFTLKIRSTKLEDSAMYFCASRETGGGNQPQHFGDGTRLSIL.

The chain is built from TRBV27 and TRBJ2-1; 15 positions agree with TRBD2. This CDR3 contains 16 residues. The ends lost 5 bases at V and 7 bases at J; junction bases unmatched: 6. Germline V gene sequence: CDR1 MNHEY, CDR2 SMNVEV (reference sequence). CDR3 sequence reads: CASSPPGLAGGNEQFF. The CDR3 region has the DNA TGTGCCAGCAGTCCCCCGGGACTAGCGGGGGGTAATGAGCAGTTCTTC.

The chain uses TRBV7-8 and TRBJ1-2, with unresolved D. V was clipped by 0 bases and J by 5 bases, with 16 bases between them. Per the germline V gene, CDR1 is SGHVS and CDR2 is FQNEAQ. The length of the CDR3 is 16 residues. CDR3 amino acids: CASSLANPGVPYGYTF. The CDR3 nucleotides read TGTGCCAGCAGCTTAGCCAATCCGGGAGTTCCGTATGGCTACACCTTC.

The V and J genes are TRBV28 and TRBJ2-7; possible D gene TRBD1, 5 bases. Germline V lookup: CDR1 MDHEN, CDR2 SYDVKM. CDR3 length equals 14 residues. Trimming left V 1 base short and J 0 bases short, with 7 bases between. The CDR3 here is CASSLLGLSYEQYF. Here the CDR3 DNA reads TGTGCCAGCAGTTTATTGGGGCTCTCCTACGAGCAGTACTTC.

V gene TRBV6-6 combines with J gene TRBJ2-2; TRBD1 might be the D (6 bases). V lost 4 bases to trimming and J lost 7 bases, with 10 bases between them. CDR1 MNHNY and CDR2 SVGAGI come from the germline V gene (reference sequence). This CDR3 has 13 amino acids. The CDR3, as DNA: TGTGCCAGCAGTTTGGACAGCCTCGGGGAGCTGTTTTTT. Protein: CASSLDSLGELFF.

As to this clone: An end of the junction does not agree with germline; a read error may underlie this. Other DNA sequences of this sample code for an identical CDR3. This chain joins TRBV7-9 and TRBJ2-3; tentatively, D is TRBD2 (5 bases). Germline lookup yields CDR1 SEHNR and CDR2 FQNEAQ (reference sequence). CDR3 length: 14 amino acids. The CDR3 sequence: CASSRAESTDTQYF. The CDR3 DNA sequence: TGCGCCAGCAGCCGAGCGGAGAGCACAGATACGCAGTATTTT.

The V gene is TRBV5-1, the J gene TRBJ1-1; D gene uncertain. Germline V gene lookup returns CDR1 SGHRS and CDR2 YFSETQ. V lost 2 bases, J lost 2 bases, and 10 bases lay in between. This CDR3 is built from 14 residues. CDR3 region: CASSFSGINTEAFF. The CDR3 DNA follows: TGCGCCAGCAGCTTCTCGGGGATTAACACTGAAGCTTTCTTT. Combining the CDR3 with reference TRBV5-1 and TRBJ1-1 gives the whole variable domain KAGVTQTPRYLIKTRGQQVTLSCSPISGHRSVSWYQQTPGQGLQFLFEYFSETQRNKGNFPGRFSGRQFSNSRSEMNVSTLELGDSALYLCASSFSGINTEAFFGQGTRLTVV.

The rearrangement joins TRBV5-1 to TRBJ2-1, with 15 bases lining up with TRBD2. Per the germline V gene, CDR1 is SGHRS and CDR2 is YFSETQ. The J segment lost 7 bases and the V segment lost 4 bases, leaving 6 bases of the junction unmatched. The CDR3 consists of 16 residues. For the CDR3, the DNA is TGCGCCAGCAGCCTAGGACTAGCGGGAGGGGCGAATGAGCAGTTCTTC. Translation gives CASSLGLAGGANEQFF.

The chain combines TRBV4-1 with TRBJ1-2; TRBD1 matches 11 bases. The CDR3 loop spans 16 amino acids. Germline values: CDR1 MGHRA, CDR2 YSYEKL. The V segment lost 4 bases and the J segment 3 bases; nucleotides outside the gene matches: 7. The CDR3 loop reads CASSPMDRGRDYGYTF. In nucleotides, the CDR3 is TGCGCCAGCAGCCCCATGGACAGGGGGCGCGACTATGGCTACACCTTC.

V is TRBV10-3 and J is TRBJ2-1; 7 bases align to TRBD2. V shed 9 bases, J shed 7 bases, and the junction held 12 bases outside the gene matches. The CDR3 spans 14 residues. The germline CDR1 and CDR2 sequences are ENHRY and SYGVKD. CDR3 sequence: CAMGRDGSVNEQFF. CDR3 DNA sequence: TGTGCCATGGGGAGGGACGGGAGTGTAAATGAGCAGTTCTTC.

This chain links TRBV9 with TRBJ2-7, with TRBD1 matching 11 bases. V lost 0 bases and J lost 5; bases outside the gene matches: 1. This CDR3 has 14 residues. Germline V gene lookup returns CDR1 SGDLS and CDR2 YYNGEE. This chain's CDR3 is CASSVGTGGHEQYF. The CDR3 DNA reads as TGTGCCAGCAGCGTAGGGACAGGGGGCCACGAGCAGTACTTC.

The sample holds one count of this clone. V usage is TRBV12-5 and J usage is TRBJ1-2, with D uncertain. V was pared by 4 bases and J by 7 bases, with 7 bases between. CDR3 size: 11 residues. Germline lookup yields CDR1 LGHNT and CDR2 FRNRAP. CDR3 protein: CASGSVSGYTF. The CDR3 DNA follows: TGTGCTAGTGGTTCCGTCTCTGGCTACACCTTC. Variable domain in full (rest from reference TRBV12-5 and TRBJ1-2): DARVTQTPRHKVTEMGQEVTMRCQPILGHNTVFWYRQTMMQGLELLAYFRNRAPLDDSGMPKDRFSAEMPDATLATLKIQPSEPRDSAVYFCASGSVSGYTFGSGTRLTVV.

The chain carries TRBV27 and TRBJ2-1, with 11 nucleotides matching TRBD2. From germline, CDR1 is MNHEY and CDR2 SMNVEV (reference sequence). This CDR3 comprises 14 residues. The trim removed 6 bases at V and 10 bases at J, leaving 8 bases unmatched. The CDR3 loop is CASSLLAGVEEQFF. CDR3 bases: TGTGCCAGCAGCCTACTAGCGGGAGTTGAAGAGCAGTTCTTC.

The chain carries TRBV11-3 and TRBJ2-3; perhaps TRBD1 as D (5 bases). Germline V gene sequence: CDR1 SGHNT, CDR2 YENEEA. The ends were cut back, 0 bases at V and 0 bases at J, with 13 bases in the middle. The CDR3 length is 17 residues. The CDR3 loop is CASSLDATATSTDTQYF. DNA of the CDR3: TGTGCCAGCAGCTTAGATGCGACAGCCACTAGCACAGATACGCAGTATTTT.

The genes are TRBV14 and TRBJ1-2, with no clear D. V was clipped by 1 base and J by 2 bases, with 5 bases between them. Germline assignment: CDR1 SGHDN and CDR2 FVKESK. This CDR3 comprises 13 residues. The CDR3 nucleotides read TGTGCCAGCAGCCAAGCACGGAACTATGGCTACACCTTC. Translation: CASSQARNYGYTF.

The chain combines TRBV5-1 with TRBJ1-1; tentatively, D is TRBD1 (6 bases). The CDR3 is 13 amino acids. Germline CDR1 reads SGHRS; CDR2 reads YFSETQ. V lost 4 bases to trimming and J lost 10 bases, with 17 bases between them. The CDR3 region is CASSPRAGERAFF. CDR3 in DNA: TGCGCCAGCAGCCCTCGCGCAGGGGAGCGAGCTTTCTTT.

The chain employs TRBV6-5 and TRBJ1-1; TRBD1 matches 10 bases. Germline trimming cut 7 bases from V and 12 bases from J; bases unmatched to any gene: 8. Germline CDR1 is MNHEY and CDR2 is SVGAGI. The CDR3 loop spans 12 amino acids. This chain's CDR3 is CASTLDRGITFF. The CDR3 DNA reads TGTGCCAGCACCTTGGACAGGGGGATAACTTTCTTT.